One sample yielded the 30 T cell receptor beta chains listed below, sequenced in a study of blood T cell repertoires in COVID-19. Measured with immunoSEQ multiplex PCR; TCRdb has only the in-frame clones, and not every one. The table shows about 220,000 clones, with roughly 85% occurring only once. Sequencing was done on a sample of PBMCs or T cells enriched from blood (not recorded which). These receptors were obtained from a middle-aged woman with acute COVID-19.

The chain's CDR3 is CASTMTGVDGYTF. CDR3 coding DNA: TGTGCCAGCACCATGACAGGGGTCGACGGCTACACCTTC. This chain uses TRBV12-3 or TRBV12-4 with TRBJ1-2; 8 bases map to TRBD1. CDR3 size: 13 residues. Trimming removed 7 bases from V and 8 bases from J; junction bases left unmatched: 9.

V and J are TRBV7-9 and TRBJ2-1; D is uncertain. The V gene lost 6 bases and the J gene lost 0 bases, with 12 bases spanning the gap. Germline V lookup: CDR1 SEHNR, CDR2 FQNEAQ (reference sequence). This CDR3 has 15 residues. The CDR3: CASRLDSRSYNEQFF. As DNA, the CDR3 is TGTGCCAGCAGACTCGACTCCCGCTCCTACAATGAGCAGTTCTTC. The variable domain in full, with the rest retrieved from reference TRBV7-9 and TRBJ2-1, is DTGVSQNPRHKITKRGQNVTFRCDPISEHNRLYWYRQTLGQGPEFLTYFQNEAQLEKSRLLSDRFSAERPKGSFSTLEIQRTEQGDSAMYLCASRLDSRSYNEQFFGPGTRLTVL.

The rearrangement joins TRBV7-2 to TRBJ2-1; D possibly corresponds to TRBD1 (6 bases). Trimming pared 3 bases from V and 7 bases from J, leaving 13 bases between. Germline V gene sequence: CDR1 SGHTA, CDR2 FQGNSA. The CDR3 runs 14 residues. The CDR3 loop is CASSLSQGFNEQFF. In DNA, the CDR3 is TGTGCCAGCAGCTTGAGCCAGGGGTTTAATGAGCAGTTCTTC. Drawing the rest from reference TRBV7-2 and TRBJ2-1, the complete variable domain is GAGVSQSPSNKVTEKGKDVELRCDPISGHTALYWYRQSLGQGLEFLIYFQGNSAPDKSGLPSDRFSAERTGGSVSTLTIQRTQQEDSAVYLCASSLSQGFNEQFFGPGTRLTVL.

V usage is TRBV5-6 and J usage is TRBJ1-3, with 7 bases identical to TRBD1. The trim removed 5 bases at V and 0 bases at J, leaving 8 bases unmatched. Germline V gene lookup returns CDR1 SGHDT and CDR2 YYEEEE. The CDR3 is made up of 16 amino acids. CDR3 nucleotides: TGTGCCAGCAGTTCTCAGGGGGTCGACTCTGGAAACACCATATATTTT. It yields the protein CASSSQGVDSGNTIYF.

The chain has TRBV7-2 and TRBJ1-6; D unclear. CDR1 is SGHTA, CDR2 FQGNSA, per germline. V was shortened by 5 bases and J by 6 bases, with 17 bases between the two germline ends. The CDR3 length is 16 residues. The DNA for the CDR3 is TGTGCCAGCAGCCCTCATGTAGTCTATATTAATTCACCCCTCCACTTT. Residues: CASSPHVVYINSPLHF.

The genes are TRBV30 and TRBJ2-2; tentative D call: TRBD2 (5 bases). V was shortened by 8 bases and J by 2 bases, with 15 bases between the two germline ends. Looked up from germline, CDR1 is GTSNPN and CDR2 is SVGIG (reference sequence). The CDR3 loop spans 14 amino acids. CDR3 sequence: CARQRTPNTGELFF. CDR3 coding DNA: TGTGCCCGGCAAAGGACTCCTAACACCGGGGAGCTGTTTTTT.

The chain combines TRBV20-1 with TRBJ2-3; no definite D call. Looked up from germline, CDR1 is DFQATT and CDR2 is SNEGSKA (reference sequence). The CDR3 has 10 residues. V was shortened by 4 bases and J by 3 bases, with 2 bases between the two germline ends. The CDR3 region is CSAITDTQYF. CDR3 coding DNA: TGCAGTGCTATAACAGATACGCAGTATTTT.

The chain carries TRBV7-2 and TRBJ2-3; possible D gene TRBD2, 6 bases. The CDR3 covers 16 residues. V gave up 5 bases and J gave up 2 bases, with 17 bases separating them. In germline, CDR1 is SGHTA, CDR2 FQGNSA. DNA of the CDR3: TGTGCCAGCAGCCTCCAGCGGCGGGAATACACAGATACGCAGTATTTT. This translates into CASSLQRREYTDTQYF.

This sequence joins TRBV5-1 and TRBJ1-2, with D possibly TRBD1 on 6 matching bases. Between the trimmed V and J ends, which lost 0 bases and 3 bases, there was a span of 15 bases. CDR3 size: 16 residues. Per the germline V gene, CDR1 is SGHRS and CDR2 is YFSETQ. The CDR3 is CASSLGDNTLYYGYTF. Here the CDR3 DNA reads TGCGCCAGCAGCTTGGGGGACAACACCCTTTACTATGGCTACACCTTC.

J is TRBJ2-1 and V is TRBV27, with 9 bases lining up with TRBD1. CDR1 is MNHEY, CDR2 SMNVEV, per germline (reference sequence). Losses at the gene ends were 1 base for V and 5 bases for J; bases not matched to a gene: 9. CDR3 size: 17 residues. This CDR3 is CASSLFGDRALNNEQFF. CDR3 DNA sequence: TGTGCCAGCAGTTTATTCGGGGACAGGGCCCTAAACAATGAGCAGTTCTTC.

The chain recombines TRBV18 with TRBJ2-1; D gene ambiguous. The V end was cut by 3 bases, the J end by 7 bases, with 7 bases between. Germline loops: CDR1 KGHSH, CDR2 LQKENI. The CDR3 totals 12 residues. This CDR3 is CASSPVRNEQFF. The CDR3 DNA reads TGTGCCAGCTCACCGGTTCGGAATGAGCAGTTCTTC.

The chain recombines TRBV7-3 with TRBJ1-2; D not resolved. Deletions cut 0 bases from V and 13 bases from J, with 15 bases between. There are 13 residues in the CDR3. Germline lookup yields CDR1 SGHTA and CDR2 FQGTGA. CDR3 sequence reads: CASSLTSAVGPTF. The CDR3, as DNA: TGTGCCAGCAGCTTAACGTCCGCTGTTGGCCCCACCTTC. Full variable domain (rest looked up from reference TRBV7-3 and TRBJ1-2): GAGVSQTPSNKVTEKGKYVELRCDPISGHTALYWYRQSLGQGPEFLIYFQGTGAADDSGLPNDRFFAVRPEGSVSTLKIQRTERGDSAVYLCASSLTSAVGPTFGSGTRLTVV.

This sequence joins TRBV6-5 and TRBJ1-2, with TRBD1 as a possible D gene (6 bases). V lost 0 bases, J lost 4 bases, and 12 bases lay in between. The CDR3 sequence is 15 residues long. The germline V gene has CDR1 MNHEY and CDR2 SVGAGI. The CDR3 coding sequence is TGTGCCAGCAGTTACTCCCAGGACAGCCTCTATGGCTACACCTTC. This sequence encodes CASSYSQDSLYGYTF.

V usage is TRBV5-4 and J usage is TRBJ2-3; D is undetermined. The CDR3 sequence is 13 residues long. V was clipped by 3 bases and J by 4 bases, with 9 bases between them. CDR1 is SGHNT, CDR2 YYREEE, per germline (reference sequence). The CDR3 nucleotides read TGTGCCAGCAGCTCCCCCTTCTCAGATACGCAGTATTTT. This gives the protein CASSSPFSDTQYF.

A word on this clone: This sample includes further DNA sequences coding for the same CDR3. CDR3 in amino acids: CASSLRQGNTEAFF. CDR3 DNA: TGTGCCAGCAGCTTAAGGCAGGGCAACACTGAAGCTTTCTTT. The rearrangement links TRBV7-2 to TRBJ1-1, with a weak D call TRBD1 (5 bases). CDR1 is SGHTA, CDR2 FQGNSA, per germline. V was cut by 2 bases and J by 2 bases, with 9 bases left in between. The CDR3 loop spans 14 amino acids.

J is TRBJ2-1 and V is TRBV29-1, with 8 bases fitting TRBD2. The V segment lost 3 bases and the J segment 2 bases; nucleotides outside the gene matches: 3. Germline V lookup: CDR1 SQVTM, CDR2 ANQGSEA. CDR3 size: 14 residues. CDR3 region: CSVDGRGAYNEQFF. The CDR3 coding sequence is TGCAGCGTTGATGGGCGGGGGGCCTACAATGAGCAGTTCTTC.

The chain recombines TRBV6-5 with TRBJ2-2, with TRBD2 as a possible D gene (6 bases). The V gene lost 6 bases and the J gene lost 5 bases, with 16 bases spanning the gap. This CDR3 region has 15 residues. Germline CDR1 MNHEY, CDR2 SVGAGI. The CDR3 reads CASRGDLAGTGELFF. Written as DNA, the CDR3 is TGTGCCAGCAGAGGTGACCTTGCGGGGACCGGGGAGCTGTTTTTT.

The rearrangement joins TRBV18 to TRBJ1-2; 7 positions match TRBD1. The CDR3 consists of 18 residues. From germline, CDR1 is KGHSH and CDR2 LQKENI. V dropped 3 bases and J dropped 8; count of bases not matched to a gene: 21. The CDR3 DNA is TGTGCCAGCTCACCCCCGGAGTTCGGGACAGCGGTTCGTGACGGCTACACCTTC. Translating it yields CASSPPEFGTAVRDGYTF.

This clone has just one count. At the DNA level, this CDR3 is encoded by other sequences in the same sample as well. CDR3 sequence (DNA): TGTGCCAGCAGTTACGGAAGGGGAACTGAAGCTTTCTTT. Translation: CASSYGRGTEAFF. The genes are TRBV6-5 and TRBJ1-1, with D possibly TRBD1 on 5 matching bases. Germline V lookup: CDR1 MNHEY, CDR2 SVGAGI. This CDR3 has 13 amino acids. Trimming stripped 2 bases from V and 5 bases from J, with 9 bases between.

In this sample, this clone turned up a few times. This CDR3 reads CASSLASRDTQYF. In nucleotides, the CDR3 is TGCGCCAGCAGCTTGGCGTCTAGGGATACGCAGTATTTT. The rearrangement links TRBV5-1 to TRBJ2-3; D is ambiguous. CDR1 is SGHRS and CDR2 is YFSETQ in the germline V gene. Trimming left V 0 bases short and J 6 bases short, with 8 bases between. The CDR3 contains 13 residues.

V is TRBV7-2 and J is TRBJ1-1, with unresolved D. CDR3 size: 14 residues. The germline V gene has CDR1 SGHTA and CDR2 FQGNSA. Trimming cost V 1 base and J 3 bases, with 9 bases left between them. Here the CDR3 reads CASSLGSGDTEAFF. The CDR3 bases are TGTGCCAGCAGCTTAGGTTCCGGGGACACTGAAGCTTTCTTT.

This chain joins TRBV7-9 and TRBJ1-4; D unclear. The CDR3 is made up of 12 amino acids. The germline V gene has CDR1 SEHNR and CDR2 FQNEAQ (reference sequence). V was shortened by 2 bases and J by 11 bases, with 9 bases between the two germline ends. The CDR3 here is CASSLSAGKLFF. The CDR3 nucleotides are TGTGCCAGCAGCTTATCCGCGGGGAAACTGTTTTTT.

The chain combines TRBV11-2 with TRBJ1-1; no firm D call. Per the germline V gene, CDR1 is SGHAT and CDR2 is FQNNGV. This CDR3 spans 13 amino acids. V lost 5 bases and J 4 bases, leaving 11 bases between the germline ends. CDR3 amino acids: CASSLTALTEAFF. The CDR3 coding sequence is TGTGCCAGCAGCCTCACAGCTCTCACTGAAGCTTTCTTT.

The J gene is TRBJ1-5, the V gene TRBV7-9; D remains ambiguous. Germline CDR1 SEHNR, CDR2 FQNEAQ (reference sequence). The CDR3 contains 13 residues. V lost 4 bases and J 9 bases, leaving 13 bases between the germline ends. The CDR3 reads CASSSSGKLPQHF. CDR3 DNA: TGTGCCAGCAGCTCTTCCGGGAAATTGCCCCAGCATTTT.

The chain uses TRBV3-1 (or the pseudogene TRBV3-2) and TRBJ2-2; 8 bases map to TRBD2. The trim removed 4 bases at V and 7 bases at J, leaving 8 bases unmatched. The CDR3 is made up of 15 amino acids. Germline values: CDR1 LGHDT, CDR2 YNNKEL (reference sequence). The CDR3 DNA reads TGTGCCAGCAGCCCTCCAGGACTAGCTTTCGGGGAGCTGTTTTTT. This sequence encodes CASSPPGLAFGELFF.

The chain is built from TRBV5-1 and TRBJ1-2; 8 bases are a match to TRBD1. Trimming took 3 bases from V and 8 from J; bases not matched to a gene: 6. Germline values: CDR1 SGHRS, CDR2 YFSETQ. There are 13 residues in the CDR3. The CDR3 DNA reads as TGCGCCAGCAGCTCCGACAGGGGTGGAGGCTACACCTTC. Encoded protein: CASSSDRGGGYTF.

This clone came up once. The chain carries TRBV12-3 or TRBV12-4 and TRBJ1-5, with 9 bases that match TRBD1. Trimming took 9 bases from V and 4 from J; bases not matched to a gene: 4. The CDR3 runs to 13 residues. The CDR3 sequence is CASAGQGNQPQHF. The CDR3 coding sequence is TGTGCCAGTGCGGGACAGGGTAATCAGCCCCAGCATTTT.

The CDR3 protein is CASSSNRARAETQYF. The CDR3 bases are TGTGCCAGCAGCTCAAACAGGGCTAGGGCGGAGACCCAGTACTTC. The chain employs TRBV7-2 and TRBJ2-5, with D possibly being TRBD1 (6 bases). CDR1 SGHTA and CDR2 FQGNSA come from the germline V gene. Trimming pared 4 bases from V and 5 bases from J, leaving 17 bases between. CDR3 length equals 15 residues.

This clone was recorded a few times. This sequence joins TRBV11-2 and TRBJ1-4, with TRBD1 matching over 7 bases. The germline V gene encodes CDR1 SGHAT and CDR2 FQNNGV. V lost 3 bases to trimming and J lost 2 bases; unmatched junction nucleotides: 0. The CDR3 covers 14 residues. This CDR3 reads CASSLTGTNEKLFF. Here the CDR3 DNA reads TGTGCCAGCAGCTTGACAGGGACTAATGAAAAACTGTTTTTT. The full variable domain, its missing parts supplied by reference TRBV11-2 and TRBJ1-4, is EAGVAQSPRYKIIEKRQSVAFWCNPISGHATLYWYQQILGQGPKLLIQFQNNGVVDDSQLPKDRFSAERLKGVDSTLKIQPAKLEDSAVYLCASSLTGTNEKLFFGSGTQLSVL.

This chain joins TRBV7-3 and TRBJ1-1; 8 bases match TRBD1. The CDR3 totals 15 residues. Trimming removed 5 bases from V and 4 bases from J; junction bases left unmatched: 9. The germline gives CDR1 SGHTA, CDR2 FQGTGA. DNA for the CDR3: TGTGCCAGCAGCCCCGGACAGGGCATACTCACTGAAGCTTTCTTT. It is translated as CASSPGQGILTEAFF.